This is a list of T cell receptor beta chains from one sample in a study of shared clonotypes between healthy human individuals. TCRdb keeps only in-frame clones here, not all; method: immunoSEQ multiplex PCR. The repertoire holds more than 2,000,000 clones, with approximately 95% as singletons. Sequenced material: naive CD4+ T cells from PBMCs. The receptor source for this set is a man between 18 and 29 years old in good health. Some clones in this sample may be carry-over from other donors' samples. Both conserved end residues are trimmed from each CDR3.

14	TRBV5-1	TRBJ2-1	ASSLAASGSHNEQF
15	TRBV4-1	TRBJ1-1	ASSHNGYQGTNTEAF
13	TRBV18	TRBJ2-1	ASSPRLVRGNEQF
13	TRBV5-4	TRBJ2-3	ASSFPLGGKDTQY
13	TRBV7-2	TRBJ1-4	ASSFQQGGEEKLF
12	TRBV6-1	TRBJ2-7	ASRATRLGTEQY
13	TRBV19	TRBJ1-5	ASRTGATGNQPQH
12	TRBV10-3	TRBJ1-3	AISFTDSGNTIY
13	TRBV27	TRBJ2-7	ASSLETGSSYEQY
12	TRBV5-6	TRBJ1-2	ASSLLEGAAGYT
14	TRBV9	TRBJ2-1	ASSPPPGPSYNEQF
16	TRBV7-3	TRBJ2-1	ASSLSRGSGTSYNEQF
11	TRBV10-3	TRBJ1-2	AISGRGGSGYT
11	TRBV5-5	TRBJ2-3	ASSLEGADTQY
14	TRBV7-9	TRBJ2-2	ASSSRLAGDTGELF
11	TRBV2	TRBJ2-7	ASARDGVPEQY
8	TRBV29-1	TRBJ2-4	SAVKNIQY
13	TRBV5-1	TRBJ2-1	ASSLGLASYNEQF
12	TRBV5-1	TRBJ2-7	ASSLRLAGSEQY
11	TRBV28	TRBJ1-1	ASSPGTATEAF
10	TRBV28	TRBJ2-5	ASSYLRETQY
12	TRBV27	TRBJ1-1	ASSFNRGATEAF
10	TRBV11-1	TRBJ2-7	ASSPRGHEQY
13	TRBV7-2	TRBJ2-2	ASRSRGGDTGELF
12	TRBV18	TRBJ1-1	ASSATGTNTEAF
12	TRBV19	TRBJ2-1	ASSTGATYNEQF
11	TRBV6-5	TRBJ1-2	ASRTQGGYGYT
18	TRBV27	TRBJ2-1	ASNPAAGRPTSGSPGEQF
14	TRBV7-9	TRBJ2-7	ASSLDGRGGSYEQY
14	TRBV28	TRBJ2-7	ASSLWGQAGTYEQY
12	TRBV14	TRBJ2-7	ASSQGGGAREQY
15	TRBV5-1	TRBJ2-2	ASSWTSGSGETGELF
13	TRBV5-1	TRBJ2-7	ASSFGERGTYEQY
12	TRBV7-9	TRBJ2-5	ASSSWGDRGQPY
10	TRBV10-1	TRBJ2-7	ASSITGYEQY
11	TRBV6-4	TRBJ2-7	ASVKGANYEQY
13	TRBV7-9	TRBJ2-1	ASSPTGGGYNEQF
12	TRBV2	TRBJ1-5	ASSMEGSNQPQH
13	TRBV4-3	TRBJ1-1	ASSQESQGGTEAF
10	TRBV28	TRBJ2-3	ASSLIGDTQY
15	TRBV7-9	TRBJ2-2	ASSPVGTVARTGELF
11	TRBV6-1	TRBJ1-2	ASSEEDKRGYT
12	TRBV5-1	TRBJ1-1	ASSWGQGHTEAF
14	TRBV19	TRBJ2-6	ASSIVTGSGANVLT
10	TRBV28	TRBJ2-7	ASSIPMGEQY
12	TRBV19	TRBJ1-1	ASTKSRIPTEAF
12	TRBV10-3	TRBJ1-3	AIGEGFSGNTIY
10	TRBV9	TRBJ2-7	ASSRTGNEQY
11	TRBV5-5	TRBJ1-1	ASSLETLGEAF
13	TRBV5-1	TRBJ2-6	ASSMEGSGANVLT
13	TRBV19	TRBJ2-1	ASTVAGGTYNEQF
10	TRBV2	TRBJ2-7	ASSESHYEQY
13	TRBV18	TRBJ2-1	ASSPPGTGYNEQF
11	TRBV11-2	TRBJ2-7	ATAPTGTYEQY